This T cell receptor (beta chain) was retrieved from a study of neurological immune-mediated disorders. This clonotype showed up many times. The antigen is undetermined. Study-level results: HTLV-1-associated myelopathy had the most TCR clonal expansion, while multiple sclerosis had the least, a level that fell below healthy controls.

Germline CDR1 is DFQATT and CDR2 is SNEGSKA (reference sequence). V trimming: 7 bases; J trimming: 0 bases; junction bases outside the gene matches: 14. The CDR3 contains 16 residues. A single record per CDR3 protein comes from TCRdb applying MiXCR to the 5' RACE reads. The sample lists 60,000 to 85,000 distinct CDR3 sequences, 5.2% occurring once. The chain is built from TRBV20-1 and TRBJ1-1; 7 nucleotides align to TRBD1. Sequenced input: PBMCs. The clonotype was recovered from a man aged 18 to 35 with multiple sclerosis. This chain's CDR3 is CSGRRDSLLMNTEAFF. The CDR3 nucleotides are TGCAGTGGCCGCCGGGACAGCCTATTGATGAACACTGAAGCTTTCTTT.